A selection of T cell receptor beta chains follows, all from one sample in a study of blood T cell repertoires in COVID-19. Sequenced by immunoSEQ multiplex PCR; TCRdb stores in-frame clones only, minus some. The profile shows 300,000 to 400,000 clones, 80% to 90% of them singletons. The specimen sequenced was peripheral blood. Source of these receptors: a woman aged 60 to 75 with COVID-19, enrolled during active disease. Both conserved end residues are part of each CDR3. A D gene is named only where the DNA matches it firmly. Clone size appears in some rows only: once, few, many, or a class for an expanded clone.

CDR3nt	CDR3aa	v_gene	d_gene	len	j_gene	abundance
TGTGCCAGCAGGAGACAGGGTTCTGGGGCCAACGTCCTGACTTTC	CASRRQGSGANVLTF	TRBV11-2	TRBD1	15	TRBJ2-6	NA
TGTGCCAGCAGCCCCCCAGGCTTCTCTGGGGCCAACGTCCTGACTTTC	CASSPPGFSGANVLTF	TRBV3-1/TRBV3-2	NA	16	TRBJ2-6	NA
TGTGCCAGCTCACCTGGACTAGCGCGGTACGAGCAGTACTTC	CASSPGLARYEQYF	TRBV18	TRBD2	14	TRBJ2-7	NA
TGTGCCAGCAGTCGTACTAGCGGGGGGTGGACCCAGTACTTC	CASSRTSGGWTQYF	TRBV27	TRBD2	14	TRBJ2-5	NA
TGTGCCAGCAGCCTGGGGGGTAAGAACACTGAAGCTTTCTTT	CASSLGGKNTEAFF	TRBV3-1/TRBV3-2	NA	14	TRBJ1-1	NA
TGCGCCAGCAGCTTCTCCCGGGGGAGCTCCTACAATGAGCAGTTCTTC	CASSFSRGSSYNEQFF	TRBV5-1	NA	16	TRBJ2-1	NA
TGCGCCAGCAGCTGGACGGACAGCTTAAATCAGCCCCAGCATTTT	CASSWTDSLNQPQHF	TRBV5-1	NA	15	TRBJ1-5	NA
TGTGCCAGCAGCGTAGGGTCTAGCGGGTTCTACAATGAGCAGTTCTTC	CASSVGSSGFYNEQFF	TRBV9	TRBD2	16	TRBJ2-1	NA
TGTGCCAGCAGCTCGGATGGACAGGGGGCCTACGAGCAGTACTTC	CASSSDGQGAYEQYF	TRBV11-2	TRBD1	15	TRBJ2-7	NA
TGTGCCAGCAGCGTATGCGAACAGCTAGCCAAAAACATTCAGTACTTC	CASSVCEQLAKNIQYF	TRBV9	NA	16	TRBJ2-4	once
TGTGCCAGTAGTATTATACCGCGGAGATCACCCCTCCACTTT	CASSIIPRRSPLHF	TRBV19	NA	14	TRBJ1-6	NA
TGTGCCAGTAGTATAGGGGACAGGGATTCCCAGCATTTT	CASSIGDRDSQHF	TRBV19	TRBD1	13	TRBJ1-5	NA
TGTGCCAGCAGTGATTATTCTAGCGGGGGTAACAATGAGCAGTTCTTC	CASSDYSSGGNNEQFF	TRBV6-1	TRBD2	16	TRBJ2-1	NA
TGTGCCAGCCGGGGGGTCAGTCAGCCCCAGCATTTT	CASRGVSQPQHF	TRBV12-3/TRBV12-4	NA	12	TRBJ1-5	NA
TGTGCCTGGAGTACCTCCCGGGACAGGGCTCTTGTGGCTGAAGCTTTCTTT	CAWSTSRDRALVAEAFF	TRBV30	TRBD1	17	TRBJ1-1	NA
TGTGCCAGCAGCTTGGGACAGGCTGACTATGGCTACACCTTC	CASSLGQADYGYTF	TRBV5-4	NA	14	TRBJ1-2	NA
TGTGCCAGCAGGGGTCAGGGGGAGGTCGGGGAGCTGTTTTTT	CASRGQGEVGELFF	TRBV6-6	NA	14	TRBJ2-2	NA
TGTGCCAAACTAGCGGGTTACACAGATACGCAGTATTTT	CAKLAGYTDTQYF	TRBV5-3	TRBD2	13	TRBJ2-3	NA
TGTGCCACCACGAGCCAGGGCAATCAGCCCCAGCATTTT	CATTSQGNQPQHF	TRBV19	NA	13	TRBJ1-5	NA
TGTGCCAGCAGCCGGAGAGACTCTGGGGCCAACGTCCTGACTTTC	CASSRRDSGANVLTF	TRBV7-3	NA	15	TRBJ2-6	NA
TGTGCCAGCAGCCAAGTTAGCGGGGGGGTTGCAGATACGCAGTATTTT	CASSQVSGGVADTQYF	TRBV4-2	TRBD2	16	TRBJ2-3	NA
TGTGCCACCGAGGCTAGCGGGGCCTACAATGAGCAGTTCTTC	CATEASGAYNEQFF	TRBV24-1	TRBD2	14	TRBJ2-1	once
TGCGCCAGCAGCCAAGATGGCGGGGAAACAGATACGCAGTATTTT	CASSQDGGETDTQYF	TRBV4-1	NA	15	TRBJ2-3	NA
TGTGCCAGCAGTGAAGCGACACCCACCTCTGGAAACACCATATATTTT	CASSEATPTSGNTIYF	TRBV2	NA	16	TRBJ1-3	NA
TGCGCCAGCAGCCCCCCGACAGACTATGGCTACACCTTC	CASSPPTDYGYTF	TRBV5-1	NA	13	TRBJ1-2	NA
TGTGCCAGCTCACCCGGACAGGGCGGGTATGGCTACACCTTC	CASSPGQGGYGYTF	TRBV18	TRBD1	14	TRBJ1-2	NA
TGTGCCAGCAGCCGCGGGGGTTGGGACACTGAAGCTTTCTTT	CASSRGGWDTEAFF	TRBV7-3	NA	14	TRBJ1-1	once
TGTGCCAGCAGTCGCTCAGACAGATCCGAAGCTTTCTTT	CASSRSDRSEAFF	TRBV12-3/TRBV12-4	NA	13	TRBJ1-1	once
TGTGCCTGGAGCACAGGGGGCGTAGATACGCAGTATTTT	CAWSTGGVDTQYF	TRBV30	TRBD1	13	TRBJ2-3	NA
TGTGCCACCAGCCTCCGACGGGGTGAGGGGACCCAGTACTTC	CATSLRRGEGTQYF	TRBV15	NA	14	TRBJ2-5	NA
TGCGCCAGCAGCTTGGCCTTAACTTCCCGGAACACTGAAGCTTTCTTT	CASSLALTSRNTEAFF	TRBV5-1	NA	16	TRBJ1-1	NA
TGTGCCAGCAGTGCGGCTTATGCGGTGGCTAATGAAAAACTGTTTTTT	CASSAAYAVANEKLFF	TRBV28	NA	16	TRBJ1-4	NA
TGTGCCAGCAGCTACCGGACAGTCCCGACTGAAGCTTTCTTT	CASSYRTVPTEAFF	TRBV7-7	NA	14	TRBJ1-1	few
TGTGCCAGTAGTACAACAGGGGGCAGGAATAATGAAAAACTGTTTTTT	CASSTTGGRNNEKLFF	TRBV19	TRBD1	16	TRBJ1-4	NA
TGTGCCACGAAGGACGACTACAGAGCTGAGACCCAGTACTTC	CATKDDYRAETQYF	TRBV19	NA	14	TRBJ2-5	NA
TGTGCCAGCAGCCTGGAGAGCTCTGGAAACACCATATATTTT	CASSLESSGNTIYF	TRBV3-1/TRBV3-2	NA	14	TRBJ1-3	NA
TGTGCCAGCAGGCGACAGCACAATCAGCCCCAGCATTTT	CASRRQHNQPQHF	TRBV19	NA	13	TRBJ1-5	NA
TGTGCCATCAGTGAGTCAGACAGAACGAACACTGAAGCTTTCTTT	CAISESDRTNTEAFF	TRBV10-3	NA	15	TRBJ1-1	NA
TGTGCCAGCAGTTTAAGCGGGCTTCGGGCACCCCTCCACTTT	CASSLSGLRAPLHF	TRBV28	NA	14	TRBJ1-6	NA
TGCGCCAGCAGGCCCAGCGGGGGCCTTGGTAATGAGCAGTTCTTC	CASRPSGGLGNEQFF	TRBV5-1	TRBD2	15	TRBJ2-1	NA
TGTGCCAGCACCATCGGGGGGGCCCGATACAATGAGCAGTTCTTC	CASTIGGARYNEQFF	TRBV28	TRBD2	15	TRBJ2-1	once
TGTGCCAGCAGCTTGGAGATGTCGGACACTGAAGCTTTCTTT	CASSLEMSDTEAFF	TRBV5-4	NA	14	TRBJ1-1	NA
TGCAGTGCTAGTGGGACGGGGGGCCACGAGCAGTACTTC	CSASGTGGHEQYF	TRBV20-1	NA	13	TRBJ2-7	NA
TGTGCCAGCAGCCATCGACAGGGCGACTATGGCTACACCTTC	CASSHRQGDYGYTF	TRBV5-4	TRBD1	14	TRBJ1-2	NA
TGTGCCAGCAGCTCCAGGGGGCTGGGCAAAAACATTCAGTACTTC	CASSSRGLGKNIQYF	TRBV5-8	TRBD1	15	TRBJ2-4	NA
TGTGCCAGCAGTTTTGGACAGGGGAGTGAAAACATTCAGTACTTC	CASSFGQGSENIQYF	TRBV2	TRBD1	15	TRBJ2-4	NA
TGTGCCAGCAGCTTACGAACTGGGAACACTGAAGCTTTCTTT	CASSLRTGNTEAFF	TRBV7-9	NA	14	TRBJ1-1	NA
TGCGCCAGCAGCCCCCCGGGACTAGCGGGGGGAGTGGAGCAGTACTTC	CASSPPGLAGGVEQYF	TRBV4-1	TRBD2	16	TRBJ2-7	once
TGTGCCAGCATCTACGACGGGACTTTCTACGAGCAGTACTTC	CASIYDGTFYEQYF	TRBV5-8	NA	14	TRBJ2-7	NA
TGTGCCAGCAGTCGGACAGTTAATAGCAATCAGCCCCAGCATTTT	CASSRTVNSNQPQHF	TRBV6-5	NA	15	TRBJ1-5	NA
TGCGCCAGCAGCCAATCAGTCTATGAGCAGTTCTTC	CASSQSVYEQFF	TRBV4-1	NA	12	TRBJ2-1	NA
TGTGCCTGGAGTGCGGTCTCCTATGGCTACACCTTC	CAWSAVSYGYTF	TRBV30	NA	12	TRBJ1-2	NA
TGTGCCAGTAGTCCCTGGGACAGGGGGCTTTACACTGAAGCTTTCTTT	CASSPWDRGLYTEAFF	TRBV19	TRBD1	16	TRBJ1-1	NA
TGTGCCAGTAGTATCCCAGCGGGGACATACAATGAGCAGTTCTTC	CASSIPAGTYNEQFF	TRBV19	NA	15	TRBJ2-1	NA
TGTGCCAGCACCACAGGGGGAGCTGAAGCTTTCTTT	CASTTGGAEAFF	TRBV6-5	TRBD1	12	TRBJ1-1	NA
TGTGCCAGCAGCTTAGATGGCGGGGGGGTTGGAGATACGCAGTATTTT	CASSLDGGGVGDTQYF	TRBV7-9	TRBD2	16	TRBJ2-3	once